This entry features one T cell receptor (beta chain) sequence. Its antigen is currently unknown. TCRdb's copy holds only in-frame clones and misses some; the assay was immunoSEQ multiplex PCR. The sample has tens of thousands of clones, about nine tenths seen once. The sample comes from a study of OX40 agonist ivuxolimab in advanced cancers. Study-wide results and caveats: Clonal expansion by week 6 occurred in CD4+ and CD8+ blood T cells (at 0.1 to 3.0 mg/kg). Researchers report that CD8+ T cells had, on average, more expanded clones than CD4+.

Trimming took 2 bases from V and 4 from J; bases not matched to a gene: 17. The CDR3 covers 19 residues. CDR1 and CDR2 from the germline V gene are MNHEY and SMNVEV (reference sequence). Source: CD4+ or CD8+ T cells sorted from blood, taken in a trial of the OX40 agonist ivuxolimab. The chain carries TRBV27 and TRBJ2-7; the match to TRBD2 covers 10 bases. The receptor comes from an adult with an advanced solid tumor such as melanoma, head and neck, liver or kidney cancer. The CDR3 spells CASSLKGQGWTSGTYEQYF. In DNA, the CDR3 is TGTGCCAGCAGTTTAAAAGGACAGGGATGGACTAGCGGAACGTACGAGCAGTACTTC.